The clone carrying this T cell receptor beta chain was detected ten times or more. This record comes from a study of T cells in Graves' hyperthyroidism and ophthalmopathy. Trimming pared 3 bases from V and 6 bases from J, leaving 9 bases between. Germline V CDR1 and CDR2: MDHEN, SYDVKM. The CDR3 contains 13 residues. Amplification targeted TCR beta CDR3 regions from RNA transcripts. RT-PCR in the first round (using the HTBI primer set) targeted the TCR CDR3. TCRdb re-called the multiplex PCR reads through MiXCR, storing one row per CDR3 protein. The table has 200,000 to 300,000 distinct CDR3 sequences, approximately 23% seen once.

Specimen: blood. The receptor was isolated from a woman between 40 and 55 years old with Graves' ophthalmopathy. The chain has TRBV28 and TRBJ1-5, with D uncertain. DNA of the CDR3: TGTGCCAGCAGTTTCGCAGGAGGTCAGCCCCAGCATTTT. Protein product: CASSFAGGQPQHF.